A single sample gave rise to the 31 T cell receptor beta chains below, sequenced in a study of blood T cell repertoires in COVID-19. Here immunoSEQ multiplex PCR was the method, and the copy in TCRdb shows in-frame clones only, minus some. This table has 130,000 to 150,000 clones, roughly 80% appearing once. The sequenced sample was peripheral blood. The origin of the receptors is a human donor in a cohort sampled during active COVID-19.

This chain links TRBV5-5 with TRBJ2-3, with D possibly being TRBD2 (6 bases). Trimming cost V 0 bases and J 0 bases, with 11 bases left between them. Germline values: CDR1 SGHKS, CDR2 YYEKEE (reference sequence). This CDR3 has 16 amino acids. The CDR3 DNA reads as TGTGCCAGCAGCTTGGGCGGAGGGTTTAGCACAGATACGCAGTATTTT. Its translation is CASSLGGGFSTDTQYF.

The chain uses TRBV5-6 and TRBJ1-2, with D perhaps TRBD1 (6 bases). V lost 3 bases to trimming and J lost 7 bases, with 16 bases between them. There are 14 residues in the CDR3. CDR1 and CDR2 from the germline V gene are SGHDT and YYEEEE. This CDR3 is CASSSKTGLGGYTF. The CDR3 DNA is TGTGCCAGCAGCTCTAAGACAGGATTAGGTGGCTACACCTTC.

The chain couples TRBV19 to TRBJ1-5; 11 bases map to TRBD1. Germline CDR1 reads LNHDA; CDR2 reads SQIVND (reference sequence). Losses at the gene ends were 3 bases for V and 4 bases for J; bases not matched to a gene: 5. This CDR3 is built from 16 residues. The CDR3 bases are TGTGCCAGTAGTATCCGGGACAGGGGGGCTAATCAGCCCCAGCATTTT. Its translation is CASSIRDRGANQPQHF.

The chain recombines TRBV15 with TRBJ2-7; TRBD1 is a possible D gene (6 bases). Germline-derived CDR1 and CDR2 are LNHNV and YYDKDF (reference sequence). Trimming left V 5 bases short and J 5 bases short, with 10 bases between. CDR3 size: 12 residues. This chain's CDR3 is CATSQDRNEQYF. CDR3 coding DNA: TGTGCCACCAGCCAAGACAGGAACGAGCAGTACTTC.

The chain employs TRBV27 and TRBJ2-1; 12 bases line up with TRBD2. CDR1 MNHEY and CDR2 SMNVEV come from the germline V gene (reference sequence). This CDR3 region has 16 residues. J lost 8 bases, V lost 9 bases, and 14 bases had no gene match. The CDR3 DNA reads TGTGCCAGTCGTAAGACTAGCGGGGGTGTAGTCGATGAGCAGTTCTTC. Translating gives CASRKTSGGVVDEQFF.

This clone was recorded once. The CDR3 region is CASSLDGQGNSYEQYF. The CDR3, as DNA: TGTGCCAGCAGCTTAGACGGACAGGGGAACTCCTACGAGCAGTACTTC. The chain links TRBV7-2 to TRBJ2-7; 9 nucleotides match TRBD1. CDR1 is SGHTA and CDR2 is FQGNSA in the germline V gene. V lost 1 base, J lost 0 bases, and 4 bases stayed unmatched. The CDR3 consists of 16 residues.

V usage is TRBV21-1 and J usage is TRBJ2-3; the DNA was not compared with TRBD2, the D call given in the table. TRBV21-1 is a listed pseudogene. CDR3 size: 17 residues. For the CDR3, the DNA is TGTGCCAGCAGCTTGCGGACTAGCGGGGGGAACACAGATACGCAGTATTTT. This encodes CASSLRTSGGNTDTQYF.

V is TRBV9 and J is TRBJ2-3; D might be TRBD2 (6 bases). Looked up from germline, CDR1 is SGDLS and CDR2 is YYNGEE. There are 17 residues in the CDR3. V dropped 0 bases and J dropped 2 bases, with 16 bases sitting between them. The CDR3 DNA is TGTGCCAGCAGCGTAGTGGCTAGCGAACTGATCACAGATACGCAGTATTTT. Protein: CASSVVASELITDTQYF.

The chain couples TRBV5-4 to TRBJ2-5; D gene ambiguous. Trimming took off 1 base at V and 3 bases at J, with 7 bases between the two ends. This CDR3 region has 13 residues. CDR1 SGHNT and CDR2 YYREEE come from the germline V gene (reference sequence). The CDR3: CASSLTGKETQYF. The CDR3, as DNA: TGTGCCAGCAGCTTGACGGGTAAAGAGACCCAGTACTTC.

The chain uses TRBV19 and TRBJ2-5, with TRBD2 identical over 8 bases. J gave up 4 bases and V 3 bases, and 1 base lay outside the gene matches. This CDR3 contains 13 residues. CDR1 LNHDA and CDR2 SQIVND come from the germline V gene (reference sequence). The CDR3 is CASSIGGAETQYF. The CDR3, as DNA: TGTGCCAGTAGTATCGGGGGGGCAGAGACCCAGTACTTC.

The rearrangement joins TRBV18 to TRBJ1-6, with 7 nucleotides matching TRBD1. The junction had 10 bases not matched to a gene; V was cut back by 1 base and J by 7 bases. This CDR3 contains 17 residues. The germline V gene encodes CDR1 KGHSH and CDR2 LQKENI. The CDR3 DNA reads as TGTGCCAGCTCACCACTCGGAGGGGGCGTAGGAAATTCACCCCTCCACTTT. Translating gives CASSPLGGGVGNSPLHF.

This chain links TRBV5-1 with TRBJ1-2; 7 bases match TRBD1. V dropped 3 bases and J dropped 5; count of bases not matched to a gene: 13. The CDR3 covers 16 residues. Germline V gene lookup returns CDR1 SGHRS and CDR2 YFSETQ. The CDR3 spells CASSSYGDSFKYGYTF. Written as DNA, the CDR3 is TGCGCCAGCAGCTCTTACGGGGACAGTTTTAAGTATGGCTACACCTTC.

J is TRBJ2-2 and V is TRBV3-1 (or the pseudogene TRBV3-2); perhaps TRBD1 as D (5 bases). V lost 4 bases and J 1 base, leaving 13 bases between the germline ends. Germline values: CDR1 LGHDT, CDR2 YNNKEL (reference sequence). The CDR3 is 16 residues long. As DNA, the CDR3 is TGTGCCAGCAGCCGGGCTACTGGACAGAACACCGGGGAGCTGTTTTTT. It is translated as CASSRATGQNTGELFF.

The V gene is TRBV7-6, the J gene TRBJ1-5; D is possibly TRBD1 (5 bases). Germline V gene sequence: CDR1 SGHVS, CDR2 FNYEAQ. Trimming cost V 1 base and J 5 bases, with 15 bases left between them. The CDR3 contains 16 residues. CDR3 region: CASSLVARGAHQPQHF. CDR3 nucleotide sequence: TGTGCCAGCAGCTTAGTGGCAAGGGGCGCCCATCAGCCCCAGCATTTT.

The CDR3 nucleotides read TGTGCCTCCCGTGGAGGGGTGGTAAACACCATATATTTT. Its translation: CASRGGVVNTIYF. The chain is built from TRBV6-5 and TRBJ1-3, with a weak D call TRBD1 (5 bases). The CDR3 loop spans 13 amino acids. V dropped 11 bases and J dropped 6 bases, with 17 bases sitting between them. The germline CDR1 and CDR2 sequences are MNHEY and SVGAGI.

The CDR3 loop is CASSPGQGMSGANVLTF. The DNA of the CDR3 is TGTGCCAGCAGCCCGGGACAGGGGATGTCTGGGGCCAACGTCCTGACTTTC. The chain joins TRBV11-3 to TRBJ2-6; 10 bases line up with TRBD1. The CDR3 has 17 amino acids. Germline assignment: CDR1 SGHNT and CDR2 YENEEA. The V gene end was trimmed by 5 bases and the J gene end by 1 base; junction bases not matched to a gene: 5.

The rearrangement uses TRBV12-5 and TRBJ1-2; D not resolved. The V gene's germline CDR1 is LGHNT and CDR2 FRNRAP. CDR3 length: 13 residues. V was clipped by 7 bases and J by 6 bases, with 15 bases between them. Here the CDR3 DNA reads TGTGCTAGTGAAGGCGAGGGTTTAAATGGCTACACCTTC. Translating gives CASEGEGLNGYTF.

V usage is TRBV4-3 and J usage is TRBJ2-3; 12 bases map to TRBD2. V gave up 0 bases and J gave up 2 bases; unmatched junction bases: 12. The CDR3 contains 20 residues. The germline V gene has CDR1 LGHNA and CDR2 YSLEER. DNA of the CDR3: TGCGCCAGCAGCCAAGATATCGGGGCTAGCGGGGGGGCCCCCACAGATACGCAGTATTTT. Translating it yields CASSQDIGASGGAPTDTQYF.

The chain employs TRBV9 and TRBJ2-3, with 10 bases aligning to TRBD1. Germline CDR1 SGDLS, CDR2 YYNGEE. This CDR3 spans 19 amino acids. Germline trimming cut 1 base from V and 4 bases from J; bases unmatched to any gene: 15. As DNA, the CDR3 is TGTGCCAGCAGCGTAACCAACCCGGGACAGGGGATTTTCCCAGATACGCAGTATTTT. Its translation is CASSVTNPGQGIFPDTQYF. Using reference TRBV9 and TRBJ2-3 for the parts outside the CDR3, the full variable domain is DSGVTQTPKHLITATGQRVTLRCSPRSGDLSVYWYQQSLDQGLQFLIQYYNGEERAKGNILERFSAQQFPDLHSELNLSSLELGDSALYFCASSVTNPGQGIFPDTQYFGPGTRLTVL.

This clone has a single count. The CDR3 sequence is CASSSFTSGGTDTQYF. The CDR3 DNA sequence: TGTGCCAGCAGCTCATTTACTAGCGGGGGAACAGATACGCAGTATTTT. The chain recombines TRBV7-9 with TRBJ2-3, with 11 bases that match TRBD2. The CDR3 has 16 amino acids. Germline values: CDR1 SEHNR, CDR2 FQNEAQ (reference sequence). J gave up 3 bases and V 4 bases, and 6 bases lay outside the gene matches. Looking up the rest from reference TRBV7-9 and TRBJ2-3 gives the full variable domain: DTGVSQNPRHKITKRGQNVTFRCDPISEHNRLYWYRQTLGQGPEFLTYFQNEAQLEKSRLLSDRFSAERPKGSFSTLEIQRTEQGDSAMYLCASSSFTSGGTDTQYFGPGTRLTVL.

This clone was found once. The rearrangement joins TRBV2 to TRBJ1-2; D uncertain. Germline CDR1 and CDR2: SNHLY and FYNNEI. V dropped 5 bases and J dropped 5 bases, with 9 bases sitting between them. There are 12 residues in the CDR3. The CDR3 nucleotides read TGTGCCAGCAGTAAGAACAGTTATGGCTACACCTTC. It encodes CASSKNSYGYTF.

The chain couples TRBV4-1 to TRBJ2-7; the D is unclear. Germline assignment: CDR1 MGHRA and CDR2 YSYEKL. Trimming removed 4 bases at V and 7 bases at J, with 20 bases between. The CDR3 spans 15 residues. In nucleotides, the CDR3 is TGCGCCAGCAGCCCATCATTACCTACGATGGTGGAGCAGTACTTC. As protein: CASSPSLPTMVEQYF.

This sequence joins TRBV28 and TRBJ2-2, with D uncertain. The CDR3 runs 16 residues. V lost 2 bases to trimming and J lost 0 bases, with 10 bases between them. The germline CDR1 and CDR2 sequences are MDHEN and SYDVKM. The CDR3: CASSLETLANTGELFF. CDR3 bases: TGTGCCAGCAGTTTAGAAACCTTAGCGAACACCGGGGAGCTGTTTTTT.

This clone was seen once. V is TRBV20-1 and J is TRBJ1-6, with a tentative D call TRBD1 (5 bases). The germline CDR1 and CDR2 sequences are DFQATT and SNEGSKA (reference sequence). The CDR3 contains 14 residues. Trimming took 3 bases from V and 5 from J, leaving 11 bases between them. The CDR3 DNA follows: TGCAGTGCTAGTTCTGGACAACATAATTCACCCCTCCACTTT. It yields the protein CSASSGQHNSPLHF.

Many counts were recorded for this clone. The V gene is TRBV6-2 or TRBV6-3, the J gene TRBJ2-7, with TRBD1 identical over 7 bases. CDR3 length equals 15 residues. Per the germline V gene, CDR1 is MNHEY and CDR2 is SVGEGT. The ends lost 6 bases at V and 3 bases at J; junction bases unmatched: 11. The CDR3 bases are TGTGCCAGCAGCCCCCGGGACAGCATATTCTACGAGCAGTACTTC. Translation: CASSPRDSIFYEQYF.

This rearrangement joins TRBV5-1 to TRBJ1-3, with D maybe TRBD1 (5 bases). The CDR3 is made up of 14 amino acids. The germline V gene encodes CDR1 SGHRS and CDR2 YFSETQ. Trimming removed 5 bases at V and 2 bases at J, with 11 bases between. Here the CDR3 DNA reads TGCGCCAGCAGTCCTTCAGGGACTGGAAACACCATATATTTT. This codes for CASSPSGTGNTIYF.

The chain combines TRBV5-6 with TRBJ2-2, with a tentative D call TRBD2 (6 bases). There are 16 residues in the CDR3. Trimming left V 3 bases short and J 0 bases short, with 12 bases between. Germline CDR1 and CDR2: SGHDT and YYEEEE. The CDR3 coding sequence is TGTGCCAGCAGCTGGGGGACTCTTGCGAACACCGGGGAGCTGTTTTTT. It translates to CASSWGTLANTGELFF.

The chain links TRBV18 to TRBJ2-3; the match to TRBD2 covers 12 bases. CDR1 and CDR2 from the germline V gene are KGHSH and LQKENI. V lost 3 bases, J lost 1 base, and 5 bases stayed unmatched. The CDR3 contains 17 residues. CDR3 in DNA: TGTGCCAGCTCACCTTTAGGACTAGCGGGGCGCACAGATACGCAGTATTTT. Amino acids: CASSPLGLAGRTDTQYF.

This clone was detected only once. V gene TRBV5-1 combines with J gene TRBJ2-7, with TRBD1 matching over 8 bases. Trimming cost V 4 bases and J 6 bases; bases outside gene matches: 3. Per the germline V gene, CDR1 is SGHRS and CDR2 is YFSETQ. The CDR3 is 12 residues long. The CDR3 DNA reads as TGCGCCAGCAGCATAACAGGGGGCGAGCAGTACTTC. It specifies CASSITGGEQYF. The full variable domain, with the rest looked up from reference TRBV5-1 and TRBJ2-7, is KAGVTQTPRYLIKTRGQQVTLSCSPISGHRSVSWYQQTPGQGLQFLFEYFSETQRNKGNFPGRFSGRQFSNSRSEMNVSTLELGDSALYLCASSITGGEQYFGPGTRLTVT.

The CDR3 loop is CASSLRGSNYGYTF. CDR3 in DNA: TGTGCCAGCAGTTTGCGGGGTTCGAACTATGGCTACACCTTC. The J gene is TRBJ1-2, the V gene TRBV27; no clear D. Trimming pared 3 bases from V and 2 bases from J, leaving 10 bases between. The CDR3 length is 14 residues. From germline, CDR1 is MNHEY and CDR2 SMNVEV (reference sequence).

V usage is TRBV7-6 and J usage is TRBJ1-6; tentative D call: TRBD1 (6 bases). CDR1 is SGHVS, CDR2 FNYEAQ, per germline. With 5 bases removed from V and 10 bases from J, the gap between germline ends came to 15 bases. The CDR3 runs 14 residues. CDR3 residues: CASSSRGFDSPLHF. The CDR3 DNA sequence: TGTGCCAGCAGCAGCAGGGGATTTGACTCACCCCTCCACTTT.